This entry concerns a single TCR beta chain. Its target antigen remains unknown. Base quality data are lacking; no much larger clone is found one base away. CDR1 and CDR2 are read off the germline V gene as SGHRS and YFSETQ. From V the trimming removes 4 bases and from J it removes 3 bases, while the gene matches leave 4 bases of the junction unaccounted for. The CDR3 spans 16 residues, from the cysteine through the phenylalanine. Only the CDR3 portion is preserved as DNA: 48 bases, with reading frame beginning at the first base. The CDR3 regions of human TCRbeta chains were analyzed by immunosequencing. The study's own analysis went as follows. TCRs in the repertoires were compared against a reference library of SARS-CoV-2-specific TCRs that had been generated with the MIRA antigen-specificity platform. Breadth meant the fraction of unique TCRs that were SARS-CoV-2-associated, whereas depth meant the fraction of total T cells that were SARS-CoV-2-associated. Each spike-specific TCR was assigned to its reactive spike region and to a CD4 or CD8 class using the MIRA data. Log10-transformed breadth and depth values were compared by one-way ANOVA with Sidak's multiple comparisons tests. In TCRdb, the immuneACCESS table is reduced to in-frame sequences with V and J assigned. These tables do not hold every clone; where another copy was compared, an unresolved V gene accounts for under half, and the others remain unexplained. V and J calls and clone size are given by that table; D and trimming were obtained from the DNA. This sample has under 200,000 clones in its table, and 92% of those were observed once. The ten largest clones add up to 4% to 5.5% of the sample.

The data were obtained in a study of T cell responses to AZD1222 COVID-19 vaccine (dated by TCRdb to about 2021). Regarding the complete study: A total of 233 trial participants underwent TCR sequencing, of whom around 210 had received two doses of AZD1222 and about 25 had received two doses of the MenACWY control vaccine. Trial participants were enrolled into age subgroups of 18-55, 56-69 and 70-plus years, which contained roughly 150, 30 and 60 TCR-sequenced participants, respectively. Findings and caveats that apply to the study as a whole: Reportedly, almost half of the unique spike-specific TCRs recognized epitopes lying outside the regions that are mutated in the B.1.351 and B.1.1.7 variants. Vaccine-associated CD4 TCRs spanned the whole spike protein, with dominant responses in regions 160-218 and 743-854. Only a handful of AZD1222 recipients were SARS-CoV-2 seropositive at baseline, limiting conclusions about previously exposed vaccinees. Because no day 14 peak-response samples were available, repertoires were characterized only after the peak T cell response. In the small 56-69-year group, the increase in depth fell short of significance, most likely because of low power. Most participants were white British and females outnumbered males, and the authors suggested that clonal diversity may have been underestimated. After two AZD1222 doses, spike-specific TCR breadth and depth were significantly higher than at day 0 and than in MenACWY recipients.

The time point label of this sample denotes: baseline before first vaccination. The treatment or condition label here, explained by the study, means: meningococcal conjugate vaccine given as trial control. Vaccinee samples came from UK trials COV001 and COV002, including a single-blind randomized controlled phase 2/3 trial of AZD1222 (ChAdOx1 nCoV-19) in healthy adults. For TCRbeta chain sequencing, PBMC samples were collected from trial participants at day 0 and at day 28 after the second dose. This sequence originates from an adult in good health. Sample: peripheral blood, taken on day 0 of MenACWY control vaccination. The V and J segments used are TRBV5-1 and TRBJ2-2, and 12 junctional nucleotides match TRBD2. CDR3 region: CASSTRLAGDTGELFF. Here is the DNA: TGCGCCAGCAGCACTCGACTAGCGGGGGACACCGGGGAGCTGTTTTTT.